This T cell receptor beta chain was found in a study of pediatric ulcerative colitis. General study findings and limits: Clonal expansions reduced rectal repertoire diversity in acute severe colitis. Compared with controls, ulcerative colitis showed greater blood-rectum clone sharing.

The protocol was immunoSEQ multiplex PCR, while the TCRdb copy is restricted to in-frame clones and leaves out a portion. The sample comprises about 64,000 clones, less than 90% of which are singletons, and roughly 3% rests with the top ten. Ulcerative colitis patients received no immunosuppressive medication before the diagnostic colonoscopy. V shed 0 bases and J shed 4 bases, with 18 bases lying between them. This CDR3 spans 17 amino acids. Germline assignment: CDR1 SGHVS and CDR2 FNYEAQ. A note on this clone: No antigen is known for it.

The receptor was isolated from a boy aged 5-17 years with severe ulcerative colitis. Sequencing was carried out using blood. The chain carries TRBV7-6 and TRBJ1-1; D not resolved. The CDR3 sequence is CASSLASSPPLGTEAFF. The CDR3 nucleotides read TGTGCCAGCAGCTTAGCCTCTAGTCCACCTCTCGGCACTGAAGCTTTCTTT.